This T cell receptor (beta chain) is from a study of blood T cells in healthy people across ages. This clonotype was counted between two and nine times. The antigen remains undetermined. Notes on the study in general: Diversity estimated from one million T cells was considered an underestimate. Per million T cells, TCR beta diversity dropped about linearly as age rose.

The second PCR ran 7 to 11 cycles with a sample-barcoded 5' primer and J-beta primers. TCRdb recomputed calls from the 5' RACE reads with MiXCR, one row per CDR3 protein. Here the sample spans roughly 900,000 distinct CDR3 sequences, about 48% being singletons. This CDR3 has 14 amino acids. From germline, CDR1 is MGHRA and CDR2 YSYEKL. Trimming stripped 2 bases from V and 6 bases from J, with 13 bases between. The chain recombines TRBV4-1 with TRBJ1-1, with D possibly matching TRBD1 (6 bases). The sample consisted of blood. The sequence was obtained from a man aged 30 to 39 in good health. The CDR3 DNA reads TGCGCCAGCAGCCAAACTGGGGGCTGGGCTGAAGCTTTCTTT. Translation: CASSQTGGWAEAFF.